These 24 T cell receptor beta chains originate from one sample sequenced in a study of CD8+ T cells in alopecia areata. Treatment indicated: oral pan-JAK inhibitor, 5-10 mg twice daily. The sequencing template was cDNA reverse transcribed from extracted RNA. The protocol was immunoSEQ multiplex PCR, while the TCRdb copy is restricted to in-frame clones and leaves out a portion. The sample records under 350,000 clones, about 62% being singletons. The sequenced sample was CD4+ T cells sorted from blood, obtained at week 24, from a patient treated with tofacitinib. These receptors came from a human donor with alopecia areata.

The rearrangement joins TRBV6-5 to TRBJ2-2; 7 bases line up with TRBD1. The CDR3 totals 14 residues. V was clipped by 6 bases and J by 3 bases; unmatched bases: 4. CDR1 and CDR2 from the germline V gene are MNHEY and SVGAGI. DNA of the CDR3: TGTGCCAGCAGCGAACAGGGGTACACCGGGGAGCTGTTTTTT. Translation: CASSEQGYTGELFF.

This clone was counted only a few times. V and J are TRBV7-9 and TRBJ2-6, with D unclear. The CDR3 extends over 15 amino acids. Per germline, CDR1 SEHNR and CDR2 FQNEAQ (reference sequence). V was trimmed by 3 bases and J by 0 bases, leaving 6 bases between them. The CDR3, as DNA: TGTGCCAGCAGCTTCACGCTCTCTGGGGCCAACGTCCTGACTTTC. It yields the protein CASSFTLSGANVLTF.

The V call is TRBV5-4, the J call TRBJ2-5; TRBD1 aligns across 8 bases. Germline CDR1 SGHNT, CDR2 YYREEE (reference sequence). V lost 6 bases, J lost 4 bases, and 5 bases stayed unmatched. The CDR3 is 13 residues long. The CDR3 sequence is CASTPGGRETQYF. In nucleotides, the CDR3 is TGTGCCAGCACCCCAGGGGGCCGAGAGACCCAGTACTTC.

The chain links TRBV6-1 to TRBJ2-3, with D uncertain. Germline CDR1 is MNHNS and CDR2 is SASEGT. V dropped 5 bases and J dropped 4 bases, with 10 bases sitting between them. The CDR3 contains 13 residues. In nucleotides, the CDR3 is TGTGCCAGCAGTTTCAAGGTTCCAGATACGCAGTATTTT. Translation: CASSFKVPDTQYF.

The V and J genes are TRBV7-2 and TRBJ2-7; D gene uncertain. CDR3 length: 11 residues. CDR1 is SGHTA and CDR2 is FQGNSA in the germline V gene. V dropped 8 bases and J dropped 4 bases, with 9 bases sitting between them. This CDR3 reads CASRFGYEQYF. CDR3 sequence (DNA): TGTGCCAGCCGTTTCGGTTACGAGCAGTACTTC.

This chain links TRBV6-5 with TRBJ1-2; 8 bases align to TRBD1. V was clipped by 7 bases and J by 8 bases; unmatched bases: 9. Germline loops: CDR1 MNHEY, CDR2 SVGAGI. The CDR3 is 13 residues long. The CDR3: CASTRDRSGGYTF. In DNA form, the CDR3 reads TGTGCCAGCACCCGGGACAGGTCGGGCGGCTACACCTTC.

As to this clone: Different DNA sequences within this sample yield the same CDR3. The chain is built from TRBV29-1 and TRBJ2-5; 10 bases line up with TRBD1. Looked up from germline, CDR1 is SQVTM and CDR2 is ANQGSEA. V gave up 7 bases and J gave up 4 bases; unmatched junction bases: 3. This CDR3 is 12 amino acids long. CDR3 region: CSGGQGGETQYF. For the CDR3, the DNA is TGCAGCGGAGGACAGGGGGGAGAGACCCAGTACTTC.

The chain is built from TRBV29-1 and TRBJ2-1; D ambiguous. Germline CDR1 and CDR2: SQVTM and ANQGSEA. Trimming removed 5 bases at V and 7 bases at J, with 12 bases between. This CDR3 comprises 12 residues. CDR3 protein: CSVLDPGNEQFF. The CDR3 coding sequence is TGCAGCGTTCTAGATCCCGGGAATGAGCAGTTCTTC.

The V and J genes are TRBV29-1 and TRBJ2-5, with TRBD1 matching 8 bases. The CDR3 extends over 12 amino acids. The J segment lost 7 bases and the V segment lost 8 bases, leaving 9 bases of the junction unmatched. Germline V lookup: CDR1 SQVTM, CDR2 ANQGSEA. The CDR3 nucleotides read TGCAGCTCCTTGGGACAGGAGGGGACCCAGTACTTC. This translates into CSSLGQEGTQYF. The complete variable domain, with remaining parts taken from reference TRBV29-1 and TRBJ2-5, reads SAVISQKPSRDICQRGTSLTIQCQVDSQVTMMFWYRQQPGQSLTLIATANQGSEATYESGFVIDKFPISRPNLTFSTLTVSNMSPEDSSIYLCSSLGQEGTQYFGPGTRLLVL.

This sequence joins TRBV2 and TRBJ2-7; 8 nucleotides match TRBD1. Germline assignment: CDR1 SNHLY and CDR2 FYNNEI. With V trimmed by 7 bases and J by 2 bases, 16 bases remained unmatched. This CDR3 is built from 17 residues. In DNA, the CDR3 is TGTGCCAGCATTCCAGACAGGGGCGCCCTCATCGCCTACGAGCAGTACTTC. This sequence encodes CASIPDRGALIAYEQYF.

The CDR3 loop reads CASSSATNTQYF. Here the CDR3 DNA reads TGTGCCAGCAGCTCCGCGACTAATACGCAGTATTTT. This chain uses TRBV7-6 with TRBJ2-3; perhaps TRBD2 as D (5 bases). CDR3 size: 12 residues. V was shortened by 4 bases and J by 7 bases, with 9 bases between the two germline ends. CDR1 is SGHVS and CDR2 is FNYEAQ in the germline V gene.

The chain uses TRBV30 and TRBJ2-6; D remains ambiguous. The V gene's germline CDR1 is GTSNPN and CDR2 SVGIG (reference sequence). This CDR3 spans 13 amino acids. V lost 4 bases and J lost 0, with 4 bases in between. The CDR3 spells CAWIPSGANVLTF. DNA of the CDR3: TGTGCCTGGATCCCCTCTGGGGCCAACGTCCTGACTTTC.

This clone was seen a few times. V and J are TRBV6-6 and TRBJ2-6; D gene ambiguous. The V and J ends lost 7 bases and 2 bases respectively, with 12 bases between them. Germline V CDR1 and CDR2: MNHNY, SVGAGI (reference sequence). The CDR3 is 15 residues long. This chain's CDR3 is CASIPHRAGANVLTF. The CDR3 coding sequence is TGTGCCAGCATCCCACATAGGGCTGGGGCCAACGTCCTGACTTTC.

The chain employs TRBV27 and TRBJ2-7; D is uncertain. This CDR3 is 11 amino acids long. The germline V and J ends were trimmed by 6 bases and 2 bases, with 5 bases remaining between them. Germline CDR1 and CDR2: MNHEY and SMNVEV (reference sequence). The CDR3 DNA follows: TGTGCCAGCAGCACGCCCTACGAGCAGTACTTC. Its translation: CASSTPYEQYF.

The chain recombines TRBV30 with TRBJ1-5, with TRBD1 matching 8 bases. The CDR3 is made up of 13 amino acids. The V segment lost 3 bases and the J segment 7 bases; nucleotides outside the gene matches: 5. Germline loops: CDR1 GTSNPN, CDR2 SVGIG (reference sequence). CDR3 sequence reads: CAWSNRGNQPQHF. CDR3 DNA sequence: TGTGCCTGGAGCAACAGGGGGAACCAGCCCCAGCATTTT.

The chain recombines TRBV7-9 with TRBJ1-2; the D is unclear. The V gene lost 5 bases and the J gene lost 8 bases, with 6 bases spanning the gap. This CDR3 is 10 amino acids long. Germline loops: CDR1 SEHNR, CDR2 FQNEAQ (reference sequence). The CDR3 bases are TGTGCCAGCAGCGAGTGGGGCTACACCTTC. The encoded protein is CASSEWGYTF.

The chain has TRBV30 and TRBJ2-2; unclear D gene. Germline V CDR1 and CDR2: GTSNPN, SVGIG (reference sequence). V shed 0 bases and J shed 12 bases, with 17 bases lying between them. CDR3 size: 14 residues. As DNA, the CDR3 is TGTGCCTGGAGTGTAATGTCCCGGCTGGGGAAGCTGTTTTTT. Protein: CAWSVMSRLGKLFF.

A single count supports this clone. The rearrangement uses TRBV2 and TRBJ1-2, with 10 bases that match TRBD1. The germline V gene has CDR1 SNHLY and CDR2 FYNNEI. The length of the CDR3 is 14 residues. J lost 6 bases, V lost 5 bases, and 6 bases had no gene match. CDR3 sequence: CASSWDRGRDGYTF. CDR3 bases: TGTGCCAGCAGTTGGGACAGGGGACGGGATGGCTACACCTTC. The full variable domain, with the rest looked up from reference TRBV2 and TRBJ1-2, is EPEVTQTPSHQVTQMGQEVILRCVPISNHLYFYWYRQILGQKVEFLVSFYNNEISEKSEIFDDQFSVERPDGSNFTLKIRSTKLEDSAMYFCASSWDRGRDGYTFGSGTRLTVV.

This chain uses TRBV5-1 with TRBJ1-6, with D unclear. The V gene lost 3 bases and the J gene lost 7 bases, with 11 bases spanning the gap. CDR3 length: 14 residues. Germline CDR1 reads SGHRS; CDR2 reads YFSETQ. The CDR3 reads CASSSNGENSPLHF. CDR3 nucleotide sequence: TGCGCCAGCAGCTCCAATGGGGAAAATTCACCCCTCCACTTT.

V is TRBV5-4 and J is TRBJ2-3; tentatively, D is TRBD1 or TRBD2 (5 bases each). This CDR3 is 14 amino acids long. Germline CDR1 is SGHNT and CDR2 is YYREEE (reference sequence). V shed 4 bases and J shed 1 base, with 10 bases lying between them. CDR3 residues: CASSPGTGTDTQYF. CDR3 DNA: TGTGCCAGCAGCCCTGGGACCGGCACAGATACGCAGTATTTT.

This clone has a handful of counts. This chain joins TRBV4-2 and TRBJ2-5; 7 nucleotides line up with TRBD1. Looked up from germline, CDR1 is LGHNA and CDR2 is YNFKEQ. Losses at the gene ends were 3 bases for V and 2 bases for J; bases not matched to a gene: 3. The CDR3 is 14 residues long. The CDR3 sequence: CASSHLGQQETQYF. The DNA for the CDR3 is TGTGCCAGCAGCCACTTGGGACAGCAAGAGACCCAGTACTTC.

The rearrangement uses TRBV10-3 and TRBJ1-2; the D gene is possibly TRBD1 (5 bases). Germline lookup yields CDR1 ENHRY and CDR2 SYGVKD. The CDR3 is made up of 13 amino acids. Trimming shortened V by 6 bases and J by 8 bases, and 16 bases separated the two germline ends. In nucleotides, the CDR3 is TGTGCCATCAGAGGGGACGTCGTGGGCGGCTACACCTTC. This encodes CAIRGDVVGGYTF.

The chain links TRBV30 to TRBJ2-5; 9 positions agree with TRBD2. Germline trimming cut 1 base from V and 3 bases from J; bases unmatched to any gene: 0. Looked up from germline, CDR1 is GTSNPN and CDR2 is SVGIG (reference sequence). There are 13 residues in the CDR3. As DNA, the CDR3 is TGTGCCTGGAGTGGGACTAGCGAAGAGACCCAGTACTTC. Its translation: CAWSGTSEETQYF.

This clone was observed a few times. The gene calls are TRBV28 and TRBJ2-3; D is unresolved. Germline V gene lookup returns CDR1 MDHEN and CDR2 SYDVKM. CDR3 size: 14 residues. Trimming removed 7 bases at V and 0 bases at J, with 11 bases between. In DNA form, the CDR3 reads TGTGCCAGCAATGGCCGGGCTAGCACAGATACGCAGTATTTT. Amino acid sequence: CASNGRASTDTQYF.